These T cell receptor beta chains were read from a single sample in a study of cytomegalovirus exposure and HLA in healthy donors. The assay was immunoSEQ multiplex PCR, and TCRdb's table has in-frame clones only and misses some. The data contain tens of thousands of clones, around 80% of them seen just once; the ten biggest clones take up just over 50%. Sample: PBMCs. The receptors stem from a man aged 45-65 years in good health and CMV-seropositive. Both conserved end residues are part of each CDR3. A D gene is named only where the DNA matches it firmly. Size tells how often a clone was seen (once, few, many) or the class of an expanded clone, and some rows leave it out.

clone_size: -; j_call: TRBJ1-5; v_call: TRBV27; d_call: -; cdr3_aa: CASSPIQNRVNQPQHF
clone_size: -; j_call: TRBJ2-7; v_call: TRBV5-6; d_call: TRBD1; cdr3_aa: CASSAGPGTASYEQYF
clone_size: -; j_call: TRBJ1-1; v_call: TRBV9; d_call: TRBD1; cdr3_aa: CASSVGPTGGTEAFF
clone_size: -; j_call: TRBJ1-4; v_call: TRBV6-5; d_call: TRBD1; cdr3_aa: CASSRQGANEKLFF
clone_size: once; j_call: TRBJ1-2; v_call: TRBV13; d_call: TRBD1; cdr3_aa: CASSLDRGLSNYGYTF
clone_size: -; j_call: TRBJ2-2; v_call: TRBV30; d_call: -; cdr3_aa: CAWRLVARRPGELFF
clone_size: -; j_call: TRBJ1-1; v_call: TRBV7-3; d_call: -; cdr3_aa: CASSLDGRGRVTEAFF
clone_size: -; j_call: TRBJ2-5; v_call: TRBV6-1; d_call: TRBD1; cdr3_aa: CASSELAGGKANQETQYF
clone_size: -; j_call: TRBJ2-3; v_call: TRBV7-6; d_call: TRBD1; cdr3_aa: CASSRGQGAPDTQYF
clone_size: -; j_call: -; v_call: TRBV5-5; d_call: TRBD1; cdr3_aa: CASSFPDRGYEQYF
clone_size: -; j_call: TRBJ2-2; v_call: TRBV7-7; d_call: -; cdr3_aa: CASSLRAGAPGELFF
clone_size: -; j_call: TRBJ2-4; v_call: TRBV5-4; d_call: -; cdr3_aa: CASSVGVSGEKNIQYF
clone_size: -; j_call: TRBJ2-1; v_call: TRBV6-5; d_call: -; cdr3_aa: CATAVHGNEQFF
clone_size: once; j_call: TRBJ2-1; v_call: TRBV19; d_call: -; cdr3_aa: CASSIWGDHYNEQFF
clone_size: -; j_call: TRBJ2-5; v_call: TRBV5-4; d_call: TRBD1; cdr3_aa: CASSPGQGGRETQYF
clone_size: few; j_call: TRBJ2-7; v_call: TRBV4-3; d_call: TRBD2; cdr3_aa: CASSHGRGAGSYEQYF
clone_size: -; j_call: TRBJ1-1; v_call: TRBV7-9; d_call: -; cdr3_aa: CASSLFGGLLMNTEAFF
clone_size: few; j_call: TRBJ2-3; v_call: TRBV11-3; d_call: -; cdr3_aa: CASSLDVSDTQYF
clone_size: -; j_call: TRBJ1-2; v_call: TRBV6-6; d_call: -; cdr3_aa: CASSYDENYGYTF
clone_size: -; j_call: TRBJ2-1; v_call: TRBV7-9; d_call: -; cdr3_aa: CASSLRGVGDNEQFF
clone_size: -; j_call: TRBJ2-1; v_call: TRBV6-5; d_call: TRBD2; cdr3_aa: CASSSTAGAYYNEQFF
clone_size: -; j_call: TRBJ2-5; v_call: TRBV5-1; d_call: -; cdr3_aa: CASSLASTNTNAPQETQYF
clone_size: -; j_call: TRBJ2-5; v_call: TRBV4-2; d_call: TRBD2; cdr3_aa: CASSQGKAGGRETQYF
clone_size: -; j_call: TRBJ2-3; v_call: TRBV7-2; d_call: TRBD2; cdr3_aa: CASTNPGAGGNTQYF
clone_size: few; j_call: TRBJ1-3; v_call: TRBV6-1; d_call: -; cdr3_aa: CASSEAAVVGNTIYF
clone_size: -; j_call: TRBJ2-2; v_call: TRBV4-2; d_call: TRBD2; cdr3_aa: CASSQGLWRGGRAGELFF
clone_size: -; j_call: -; v_call: TRBV7-6; d_call: TRBD2; cdr3_aa: CASSLRLAGPYEQYF
clone_size: -; j_call: TRBJ2-1; v_call: TRBV27; d_call: -; cdr3_aa: CASSLGRIAELNNEQFF
clone_size: -; j_call: TRBJ1-4; v_call: TRBV18; d_call: -; cdr3_aa: CASSPTTRIPLLTTNEKLFF
clone_size: -; j_call: TRBJ1-6; v_call: TRBV30; d_call: -; cdr3_aa: CVSTLMGRGIRNSPLHF
clone_size: -; j_call: TRBJ2-1; v_call: TRBV13; d_call: -; cdr3_aa: CASSLGLYTNNEQFF
clone_size: once; j_call: TRBJ1-1; v_call: TRBV5-1; d_call: TRBD1; cdr3_aa: CASRRTWDRGRDTEAFF
clone_size: -; j_call: TRBJ1-1; v_call: TRBV18; d_call: -; cdr3_aa: CASSPSAGASNTEAFF
clone_size: -; j_call: TRBJ1-2; v_call: TRBV30; d_call: -; cdr3_aa: CAWSDQGYGYTF